The sample holds a few counts of the clone carrying this T cell receptor (beta chain). Its antigen remains unidentified. Germline V CDR1 and CDR2: SEHNR, FQNEAQ (reference sequence). The CDR3 contains 13 residues. The V end lost 4 bases, the J end lost 8 bases, and 12 bases lay between the germline ends. The entry originates in a study of graft-versus-host responses after intestinal transplantation. Background on the study: In this cohort, recipients had multivisceral, liver-intestinal, or isolated intestinal transplants.

General study points: Among circulating GvH clones, peak levels were associated with early post-transplant declines in HvG clones. Some GvH clones were seen earlier in gut or blood, suggesting intestinal origin.

This table comes from immunoSEQ multiplex PCR, and its TCRdb copy is limited to in-frame clones, with some not included. The table shows tens of thousands of clones, with around 95% occurring only once. This receptor was obtained from a human donor who received an intestinal transplant. This specimen was unstimulated CD8+ T cells sorted from spleen or lymph node cells, taken before intestinal transplant. V and J are TRBV7-9 and TRBJ2-1, with D unclear. The CDR3 DNA sequence: TGTGCCAGCAGCTCCGCTTTCATTGATGAGCAGTTCTTC. It is translated as CASSSAFIDEQFF.